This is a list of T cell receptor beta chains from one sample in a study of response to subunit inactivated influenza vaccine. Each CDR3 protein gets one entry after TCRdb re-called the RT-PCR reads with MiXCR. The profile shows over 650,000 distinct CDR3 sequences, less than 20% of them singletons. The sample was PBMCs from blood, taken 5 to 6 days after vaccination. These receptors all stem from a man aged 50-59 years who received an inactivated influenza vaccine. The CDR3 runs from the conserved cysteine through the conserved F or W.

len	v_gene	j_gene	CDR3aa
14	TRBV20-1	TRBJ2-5	CSAGPPDRKETQYF
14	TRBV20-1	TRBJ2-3	CSASRDYSRDTQYF
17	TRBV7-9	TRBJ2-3	CASSGRYSGRYTDTQYF
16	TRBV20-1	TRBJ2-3	CSARVSSGRAVDTQYF
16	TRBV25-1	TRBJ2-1	CASSDYGTSVGNEQFF
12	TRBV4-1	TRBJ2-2	CASSQEMGELFF
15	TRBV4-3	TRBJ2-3	CASSQRQGGTDTQYF
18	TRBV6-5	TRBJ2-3	CASSYPTWSGGSTDTQYF
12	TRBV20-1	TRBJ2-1	CSAFLDRGPQFF
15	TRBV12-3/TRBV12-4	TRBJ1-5	CASSPGQGAWQPQHF
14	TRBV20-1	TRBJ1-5	CSSSTARVGQPQHF
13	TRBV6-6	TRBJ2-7	CASRLDGSYEQYF
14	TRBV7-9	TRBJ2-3	CASSLTLATDTQYF
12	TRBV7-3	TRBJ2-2	CASSLNLRELFF
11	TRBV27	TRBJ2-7	CASSLSDEQYF
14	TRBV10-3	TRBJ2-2	CAISGTANTGELFF
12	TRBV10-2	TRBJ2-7	CASGTSPYEQYF
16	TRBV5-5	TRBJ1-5	CASSWGQGRGNQPQHF
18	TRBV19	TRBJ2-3	CASSPVFVPGPLSDTQYF
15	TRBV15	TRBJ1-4	CATSRNRGRLEKLFF
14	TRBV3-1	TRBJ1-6	CASSQELSNSPLHF
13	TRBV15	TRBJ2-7	CATRLASKYEQYF
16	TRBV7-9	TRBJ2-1	CASSLALTSSYNEQFF
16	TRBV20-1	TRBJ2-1	CSVHDSLDPRISEQFF